The 14 T cell receptor beta chains below come from one sample, sequenced in a study of T cells after yellow fever vaccination. TCRdb re-derived calls from the 5' RACE reads in MiXCR, one entry per CDR3 protein. The sample holds some 150,000 distinct CDR3 sequences; approximately 10% are singletons and the top ten take about 38%. The source was CD8+ T cells sorted from PBMCs, collected 15 days after the yellow fever booster vaccination. These receptors all come from a man aged 18 to 29 who received the YFV17D yellow fever vaccine.

This clonotype was found a few times. The chain employs TRBV25-1 and TRBJ1-2; D unclear. Per the germline V gene, CDR1 is MGHDK and CDR2 is SYGVNS. The CDR3 is 13 residues long. V was shortened by 6 bases and J by 3 bases, with 11 bases between the two germline ends. Here the CDR3 reads CASSSFADYGYTF. In DNA, the CDR3 is TGTGCCAGCAGCTCGTTCGCGGACTATGGCTACACCTTC.

The chain couples TRBV5-6 to TRBJ2-7; 9 nucleotides match TRBD1. The CDR3 totals 16 residues. Germline V gene data show CDR1 as SGHDT and CDR2 as YYEEEE. V lost 0 bases, J lost 0 bases, and 4 bases stayed unmatched. The CDR3 region is CASSLAWTGASYEQYF. DNA of the CDR3: TGTGCCAGCAGCTTGGCATGGACAGGGGCCTCCTACGAGCAGTACTTC. Full variable domain (remainder filled in from reference TRBV5-6 and TRBJ2-7): DAGVTQSPTHLIKTRGQQVTLRCSPKSGHDTVSWYQQALGQGPQFIFQYYEEEERQRGNFPDRFSGHQFPNYSSELNVNALLLGDSALYLCASSLAWTGASYEQYFGPGTRLTVT.

Many counts were recorded for this clonotype. The chain carries TRBV27 and TRBJ2-7; either TRBD1 or TRBD2 may supply D (5 bases each). This CDR3 is built from 13 residues. Germline assignment: CDR1 MNHEY and CDR2 SMNVEV (reference sequence). The V end lost 2 bases, the J end lost 3 bases, and 8 bases lay between the germline ends. The CDR3 coding sequence is TGTGCCAGCAGTTTAGGGGACGGCTACGAGCAGTACTTC. Translation gives CASSLGDGYEQYF.

The table lists this clonotype with a few counts. One end of the junction is discordant with germline, which a read error may explain. The V call is TRBV7-9, the J call TRBJ2-5; D remains unclear. The CDR3 length is 13 residues. Germline-derived CDR1 and CDR2 are SEHNR and FQNEAQ (reference sequence). The CDR3 is CASSYPVEEAQYF. The CDR3 bases are TGTGCCAGCAGCTATCCAGTAGAAGAGGCCCAGTACTTC.

This clonotype has only a few counts. V is TRBV28 and J is TRBJ2-5, with 9 nucleotides matching TRBD1. The CDR3 consists of 18 residues. From germline, CDR1 is MDHEN and CDR2 SYDVKM. After removal of 4 bases from V and 4 bases from J, the junction contained 16 bases not matched to a gene. CDR3 bases: TGTGCCAGCAGTTCAACTCACCCCCGGGACAGGGAACGAGAGACCCAGTACTTC. Translation: CASSSTHPRDRERETQYF.

The chain couples TRBV27 to TRBJ2-3; D gene ambiguous. Between the trimmed V and J ends, which lost 4 bases and 2 bases, there was a span of 10 bases. This CDR3 region has 14 residues. Germline V gene lookup returns CDR1 MNHEY and CDR2 SMNVEV (reference sequence). CDR3 nucleotide sequence: TGTGCCAGCAGTTACCTCGACAACACAGATACGCAGTATTTT. Its translation: CASSYLDNTDTQYF.

As for this clonotype: This could be a read error, since a much larger clone is one nucleotide away. The chain recombines TRBV4-1 with TRBJ2-7, with D possibly matching TRBD1 (5 bases). The CDR3 is 13 residues long. Per germline, CDR1 MGHRA and CDR2 YSYEKL. V was pared by 1 base and J by 3 bases, with 7 bases between. The CDR3 here is CASSQVQGYEQYV. CDR3 in DNA: TGCGCCAGCAGCCAAGTGCAGGGCTACGAGCAGTACGTC.

In its sample, this clonotype was seen once. This sequence joins TRBV10-1 and TRBJ1-1; 7 bases fit TRBD1. V gave up 3 bases and J gave up 4 bases; unmatched junction bases: 5. CDR1 WNHNN and CDR2 SYGVQD come from the germline V gene (reference sequence). This CDR3 has 14 residues. CDR3 DNA: TGCGCCAGCAGTGAAACCAGGGGGGGCACTGAAGCTTTCTTT. It is translated as CASSETRGGTEAFF.

This clonotype was detected only a few times. The chain combines TRBV10-3 with TRBJ1-6; D remains ambiguous. The germline V and J ends were trimmed by 6 bases and 7 bases, with 10 bases remaining between them. Germline CDR1 reads ENHRY; CDR2 reads SYGVKD. This CDR3 region has 13 residues. Here the CDR3 reads CAIREAGNSPLHF. CDR3 in DNA: TGTGCCATCAGGGAGGCCGGGAATTCACCCCTCCACTTT.

Comments on this clonotype: A clone one base away is much larger, so this may be a read error. V gene TRBV4-1 combines with J gene TRBJ2-3; D gene unclear. The CDR3 runs 14 residues. Germline V gives CDR1 MGHRA, CDR2 YSYEKL. This CDR3 reads CASSQVTDTDTLYF. The DNA of the CDR3 is TGCGCCAGCAGCCAAGTAACAGACACAGATACGCTGTATTTT.

J is TRBJ2-2 and V is TRBV7-3; TRBD2 agrees at 7 bases. CDR3 length: 18 residues. Germline V gives CDR1 SGHTA, CDR2 FQGTGA. J was trimmed by 0 bases and V by 2 bases; bases with no gene match: 9. CDR3 sequence: CASSLYPRGVANTGELFF. The DNA for the CDR3 is TGTGCCAGCAGCTTATACCCTCGGGGGGTCGCGAACACCGGGGAGCTGTTTTTT.

This clonotype showed up just a few times. CDR3: CSARALGQSFYNEQFF. The DNA for the CDR3 is TGCAGTGCTCGGGCCCTGGGACAGAGCTTTTACAATGAGCAGTTCTTC. The rearrangement links TRBV20-1 to TRBJ2-1; 7 bases line up with TRBD1. Per the germline V gene, CDR1 is DFQATT and CDR2 is SNEGSKA (reference sequence). V lost 5 bases and J lost 4; bases outside the gene matches: 14. The length of the CDR3 is 16 residues.

This clonotype was counted a few times. Possible read error: a much larger clone is one base away. J is TRBJ2-6 and V is TRBV5-4; D gene unclear. Trimming took 5 bases from V and 0 from J, leaving 3 bases between them. The CDR3 has 13 residues. Germline V gene lookup returns CDR1 SGHNT and CDR2 YYREEE (reference sequence). CDR3 bases: TGTGCCAGCAGAAGCTCTGGGGCCAACGTCCTGACTTTC. Protein sequence: CASRSSGANVLTF.

This clonotype was found many times. The chain joins TRBV12-3 or TRBV12-4 to TRBJ2-7; possibly TRBD2 for D (5 bases). Trimming took 3 bases from V and 3 from J, leaving 6 bases between them. The CDR3 spans 12 residues. The CDR3 nucleotides read TGTGCCAGCAGTTTCGGGGACTACGAGCAGTACGTC. Its translation is CASSFGDYEQYV.